This TCR beta chain was sequenced for a study of cytomegalovirus exposure and HLA in healthy donors. General study findings and limits: Sequence variants that were highly shared formed a cluster that was likely a sequencing artifact. Cytomegalovirus status was reportedly diagnosed by the classifier with high sensitivity and specificity. Accurate predictions that matched the HLA-A and HLA-B alleles of most subjects were reportedly made from TCR beta sequences.

This PCR relied on a set of 60 Vbeta primers and 13 Jbeta primers. The table came from immunoSEQ multiplex PCR; TCRdb's copy has only in-frame clones and leaves some out. The sample includes about 38,000 clones, roughly three quarters of them seen just once. Per the germline V gene, CDR1 is MNHNS and CDR2 is SASEGT. The germline V and J ends were trimmed by 4 bases and 12 bases, with 15 bases remaining between them. The CDR3 consists of 13 residues. About this clone: Its antigen remains unidentified.

This chain uses TRBV6-1 with TRBJ1-4; D ambiguous. This TCR was recovered from a man aged 25 to 40 in good health and CMV-seronegative. Source material: PBMCs. This CDR3 is CASSGRAEAELFF. DNA of the CDR3: TGTGCCAGCAGTGGCCGCGCGGAGGCGGAACTGTTTTTT.